The 32 T cell receptor beta chains in this list originate from one sample, sequenced in a study of PD-1 blockade in classical Hodgkin lymphoma. Every single patient, without exception, relapsed after autologous stem cell transplantation, and brentuximab vedotin exposure varied. Measured with immunoSEQ multiplex PCR; TCRdb has only the in-frame clones, and not every one. This sample carries some 96,000 clones, roughly 81% of them seen once, and the ten largest clones take 15% to 20%. This sample comprised peripheral blood mononuclear cells (PBMCs), obtained before the second cycle of nivolumab. Source of these receptors: a human donor with classical Hodgkin lymphoma.

V is TRBV10-3 and J is TRBJ2-1; D gene unclear. This CDR3 region has 15 residues. Germline loops: CDR1 ENHRY, CDR2 SYGVKD. Trimming took 3 bases from V and 5 from J, leaving 14 bases between them. The chain's CDR3 is CAISEGLPYHNEQFF. CDR3 nucleotides: TGTGCCATCAGTGAAGGGCTTCCGTACCACAATGAGCAGTTCTTC.

The chain links TRBV7-2 to TRBJ1-3; 8 bases fit TRBD1. In germline, CDR1 is SGHTA, CDR2 FQGNSA. The CDR3 runs to 14 residues. J gave up 5 bases and V 4 bases, and 4 bases lay outside the gene matches. CDR3 loop: CASSSRTGRNTIYF. CDR3 DNA sequence: TGTGCCAGCAGCTCACGGACAGGGAGAAACACCATATATTTT.

The chain employs TRBV7-8 and TRBJ2-5; possibly TRBD2 for D (6 bases). Germline V CDR1 and CDR2: SGHVS, FQNEAQ. Trimming shortened V by 1 base and J by 7 bases, and 7 bases separated the two germline ends. CDR3 length: 12 residues. CDR3 sequence (DNA): TGTGCCAGCAGCTTAGGGGGGGTGACCCAGTACTTC. Amino acid sequence: CASSLGGVTQYF.

The V gene is TRBV6-6, the J gene TRBJ2-7, with 9 bases matching TRBD1. The V segment lost 6 bases and the J segment 6 bases; nucleotides outside the gene matches: 12. CDR1 and CDR2 (germline): MNHNY, SVGAGI (reference sequence). This CDR3 has 15 amino acids. For the CDR3, the DNA is TGTGCCAGCAGGTCATCTACGGGACAGGGTGGCGAGCAGTACTTC. It yields the protein CASRSSTGQGGEQYF.

The chain recombines TRBV27 with TRBJ2-7, with 9 bases aligning to TRBD2. There are 17 residues in the CDR3. V lost 4 bases and J lost 1; bases outside the gene matches: 11. CDR1 MNHEY and CDR2 SMNVEV come from the germline V gene (reference sequence). The CDR3: CASSSGLLAGGSYEQYF. The CDR3, as DNA: TGTGCCAGCAGTTCCGGACTTCTGGCGGGAGGGTCCTACGAGCAGTACTTC.

This clone was seen only a few times. V gene TRBV5-1 combines with J gene TRBJ1-2, with 10 bases that match TRBD1. The V gene end was trimmed by 0 bases and the J gene end by 3 bases; junction bases not matched to a gene: 5. Germline V gene lookup returns CDR1 SGHRS and CDR2 YFSETQ. This CDR3 is 16 amino acids long. CDR3 bases: TGCGCCAGCAGCTTGGGACAGGGGGCGTCAGACTATGGCTACACCTTC. Its translation: CASSLGQGASDYGYTF.

The CDR3: CASSPGQGVYEQYF. DNA for the CDR3: TGTGCCAGCTCACCGGGCCAGGGGGTGTACGAGCAGTACTTC. V is TRBV18 and J is TRBJ2-7; 7 bases align to TRBD1. The CDR3 is 14 amino acids. Losses at the gene ends were 3 bases for V and 4 bases for J; bases not matched to a gene: 6. CDR1 and CDR2 (germline): KGHSH, LQKENI.

This clone was detected only a few times. This chain joins TRBV29-1 and TRBJ2-1, with D perhaps matching TRBD1 or TRBD2 (5 bases each). CDR1 and CDR2 (germline): SQVTM, ANQGSEA. V was clipped by 4 bases and J by 6 bases, with 13 bases between them. This CDR3 contains 13 residues. The CDR3 DNA is TGCAGCGTTGTGAGGGGACCTGGCAATGAGCAGTTCTTC. As protein: CSVVRGPGNEQFF.

The V call is TRBV4-1, the J call TRBJ1-4; maybe TRBD1 (5 bases). The germline V gene encodes CDR1 MGHRA and CDR2 YSYEKL. The length of the CDR3 is 15 residues. The V end was cut by 0 bases, the J end by 7 bases, with 12 bases between. CDR3 nucleotides: TGCGCCAGCAGCCAAGAACGTCAGGGTACTGAAAAACTGTTTTTT. This sequence encodes CASSQERQGTEKLFF.

This CDR3 reads CASSLGGEVNTIYF. In DNA form, the CDR3 reads TGTGCCAGCAGTTTGGGGGGGGAGGTAAACACCATATATTTT. The chain links TRBV28 to TRBJ1-3; TRBD1 is a possible D gene (5 bases). Germline V gives CDR1 MDHEN, CDR2 SYDVKM. This CDR3 has 14 amino acids. V dropped 3 bases and J dropped 6 bases, with 12 bases sitting between them. Combining the CDR3 with reference TRBV28 and TRBJ1-3 gives the whole variable domain DVKVTQSSRYLVKRTGEKVFLECVQDMDHENMFWYRQDPGLGLRLIYFSYDVKMKEKGDIPEGYSVSREKKERFSLILESASTNQTSMYLCASSLGGEVNTIYFGEGSWLTVV.

Notes on this clone: Relative to the germline gene, one junction end is altered; a read error may explain this. The rearrangement joins TRBV7-8 to TRBJ1-2; D is uncertain. The length of the CDR3 is 16 residues. Germline lookup yields CDR1 SGHVS and CDR2 FQNEAQ. DNA of the CDR3: TGTACCAGCAGCTTAGGTACGGACCGATATTTAGGTGGCTACACCTTC. Amino acids: CTSSLGTDRYLGGYTF. The whole variable domain, filled in from reference TRBV7-8 and TRBJ1-2, reads GAGVSQSPRYKVAKRGQDVALRCDPISGHVSLFWYQQALGQGPEFLTYFQNEAQLDKSGLPSDRFFAERPEGSVSTLKIQRTQQEDSAVYLCTSSLGTDRYLGGYTFGSGTRLTVV.

This chain uses TRBV19 with TRBJ2-7; no clear D. There are 13 residues in the CDR3. Trimming removed 2 bases at V and 9 bases at J, with 14 bases between. Per germline, CDR1 LNHDA and CDR2 SQIVND (reference sequence). The CDR3 reads CASSIRLTPRQYF. The CDR3 region has the DNA TGTGCCAGTAGTATAAGGTTGACCCCTCGGCAGTACTTC.

This clone was seen a handful of times. This sequence joins TRBV27 and TRBJ1-2, with D maybe TRBD1 (6 bases). This CDR3 has 14 residues. CDR1 and CDR2 from the germline V gene are MNHEY and SMNVEV (reference sequence). Trimming left V 0 bases short and J 6 bases short, with 11 bases between. DNA of the CDR3: TGTGCCAGCAGTTTATCAGGGGGAGTAGATGGCTACACCTTC. It translates to CASSLSGGVDGYTF.

The chain combines TRBV19 with TRBJ2-1; D not certain. V was trimmed by 2 bases and J by 3 bases, leaving 5 bases between them. The CDR3 has 13 amino acids. CDR1 LNHDA and CDR2 SQIVND come from the germline V gene (reference sequence). The CDR3 reads CASSIPGYNEQFF. CDR3 DNA: TGTGCCAGTAGTATACCCGGCTACAATGAGCAGTTCTTC.

The rearrangement uses TRBV10-2 and TRBJ2-1; D is ambiguous. Germline assignment: CDR1 WSHSY and CDR2 SAAADI. V lost 6 bases and J lost 8, with 8 bases in between. The CDR3 length is 11 residues. The DNA for the CDR3 is TGCGCCAGCAGCGGGTCCCATGAGCAGTTCTTC. Translated: CASSGSHEQFF.

This rearrangement joins TRBV2 to TRBJ2-1; TRBD2 matches 11 bases. The CDR3 extends over 14 amino acids. Germline V CDR1 and CDR2: SNHLY, FYNNEI. The J segment lost 8 bases and the V segment lost 7 bases, leaving 7 bases of the junction unmatched. CDR3 bases: TGTGCCAGCATGGCGACTAGCGGGATCGATGAGCAGTTCTTC. It translates to CASMATSGIDEQFF.

The J gene is TRBJ2-3, the V gene TRBV5-1; tentative D call: TRBD2 (5 bases). Trimming took 8 bases from V and 0 from J, leaving 10 bases between them. Germline loops: CDR1 SGHRS, CDR2 YFSETQ. CDR3 length equals 13 residues. CDR3 sequence (DNA): TGCGCCAGTAGCGTGACTAGCACAGATACGCAGTATTTT. It specifies CASSVTSTDTQYF.

The chain couples TRBV5-1 to TRBJ2-7; 10 bases fit TRBD2. Trimming at V came to 0 bases and at J to 3 bases, leaving 6 bases not matched to a gene. The CDR3 totals 16 residues. CDR1 and CDR2 (germline): SGHRS, YFSETQ. The CDR3 sequence is CASSLEASGGVYEQYF. The DNA of the CDR3 is TGCGCCAGCAGCTTGGAGGCTAGCGGGGGAGTCTACGAGCAGTACTTC.

This clone was seen only once. The gene calls are TRBV19 and TRBJ2-5; no reliable D call. With 6 bases removed from V and 5 bases from J, the gap between germline ends came to 13 bases. The CDR3 is made up of 13 amino acids. From germline, CDR1 is LNHDA and CDR2 SQIVND (reference sequence). Here the CDR3 DNA reads TGTGCCAGTAGCGTGCAGGTTTACGAGACCCAGTACTTC. Translating it yields CASSVQVYETQYF.

The V and J genes are TRBV4-1 and TRBJ2-3, with 12 bases matching TRBD2. Germline trimming cut 3 bases from V and 2 bases from J; bases unmatched to any gene: 6. Looked up from germline, CDR1 is MGHRA and CDR2 is YSYEKL. The CDR3 loop spans 17 amino acids. For the CDR3, the DNA is TGCGCCAGCAGCCAGACCGGACTAGCGGGAAACACAGATACGCAGTATTTT. This translates into CASSQTGLAGNTDTQYF.

The chain couples TRBV2 to TRBJ2-3; D uncertain. The germline V gene encodes CDR1 SNHLY and CDR2 FYNNEI. The CDR3 extends over 14 amino acids. CDR3 in amino acids: CASARITSTDTQYF. The CDR3 nucleotides read TGTGCTTCGGCCAGGATAACTAGCACAGATACGCAGTATTTT.

This clone was seen more than once but under ten times. The J gene is TRBJ1-1, the V gene TRBV6-6, with a tentative D call TRBD1 (6 bases). Per germline, CDR1 MNHNY and CDR2 SVGAGI (reference sequence). V was pared by 4 bases and J by 2 bases, with 11 bases between. This CDR3 spans 14 amino acids. This chain's CDR3 is CASSFGDTNTEAFF. As DNA, the CDR3 is TGTGCCAGCAGTTTCGGGGACACCAACACTGAAGCTTTCTTT.

This clone was counted once. V gene TRBV5-1 combines with J gene TRBJ2-3; 13 bases agree with TRBD2. Germline loops: CDR1 SGHRS, CDR2 YFSETQ. J gave up 4 bases and V 4 bases, and 9 bases lay outside the gene matches. The CDR3 spans 17 residues. CDR3 loop: CASSPRTSGSGADTQYF. The CDR3 DNA reads as TGCGCCAGCAGCCCCAGGACTAGCGGGAGTGGGGCAGATACGCAGTATTTT.

V usage is TRBV5-1 and J usage is TRBJ2-1; 7 bases line up with TRBD1. The germline CDR1 and CDR2 sequences are SGHRS and YFSETQ. The CDR3 totals 16 residues. The V and J ends lost 4 bases and 5 bases, in that order; junction bases with no gene match: 12. The DNA for the CDR3 is TGCGCCAGCAGCCCAACAGGGGTTTCAGCCGACAATGAGCAGTTCTTC. It translates to CASSPTGVSADNEQFF.

The V call is TRBV27, the J call TRBJ2-7; either TRBD1 or TRBD2 may fit D (5 bases each). The germline gives CDR1 MNHEY, CDR2 SMNVEV (reference sequence). Trimming shortened V by 6 bases and J by 3 bases, and 12 bases separated the two germline ends. The CDR3 is made up of 13 amino acids. CDR3: CASSPGPHYEQYF. Written as DNA, the CDR3 is TGTGCCAGCAGCCCGGGACCGCACTACGAGCAGTACTTC.

This clone turned up a few times. Here the CDR3 DNA reads TGCGCCAGCAGCCAAGGGGACAGTAGCACTCGTGGCTACACCTTC. Amino acids: CASSQGDSSTRGYTF. J is TRBJ1-2 and V is TRBV4-3, with 7 bases aligning to TRBD1. The germline V gene encodes CDR1 LGHNA and CDR2 YSLEER. This CDR3 contains 15 residues. J lost 7 bases, V lost 1 base, and 9 bases had no gene match.

V is TRBV30 and J is TRBJ2-7; possible D gene TRBD1, 5 bases. V gave up 0 bases and J gave up 2 bases, with 5 bases separating them. Per the germline V gene, CDR1 is GTSNPN and CDR2 is SVGIG (reference sequence). CDR3 length: 12 residues. This CDR3 reads CAWSVGPYEQYF. In DNA, the CDR3 is TGTGCCTGGAGTGTGGGGCCCTACGAGCAGTACTTC.

This clone was detected ten times or more. The J gene is TRBJ2-1, the V gene TRBV7-2; the match to TRBD2 covers 8 bases. The CDR3 is 15 residues long. Germline assignment: CDR1 SGHTA and CDR2 FQGNSA. Trimming took 5 bases from V and 0 from J; bases not matched to a gene: 3. This CDR3 reads CASSKSGSSYNEQFF. The CDR3 DNA sequence: TGTGCCAGCAGCAAAAGCGGGAGCTCCTACAATGAGCAGTTCTTC.

This chain links TRBV7-6 with TRBJ2-1, with 11 positions matching TRBD2. The CDR3 has 15 amino acids. Germline loops: CDR1 SGHVS, CDR2 FNYEAQ. J lost 5 bases, V lost 6 bases, and 6 bases had no gene match. This CDR3 reads CASSRGLAGNNEQFF. The CDR3 region has the DNA TGTGCCAGCAGTCGAGGACTAGCGGGTAACAATGAGCAGTTCTTC.

The J gene is TRBJ2-7, the V gene TRBV18, with TRBD2 matching 11 bases. CDR3 length: 16 residues. V trimming: 3 bases; J trimming: 1 base; junction bases outside the gene matches: 5. Looked up from germline, CDR1 is KGHSH and CDR2 is LQKENI. CDR3 sequence (DNA): TGTGCCAGCTCACCTCCAGCTAGCGGGGGGTCCTACGAGCAGTACTTC. Encoded protein: CASSPPASGGSYEQYF. The variable domain in full, completed from reference TRBV18 and TRBJ2-7, reads NAGVMQNPRHLVRRRGQEARLRCSPMKGHSHVYWYRQLPEEGLKFMVYLQKENIIDESGMPKERFSAEFPKEGPSILRIQQVVRGDSAAYFCASSPPASGGSYEQYFGPGTRLTVT.

This sequence joins TRBV27 and TRBJ2-5; D possibly corresponds to TRBD2 (6 bases). CDR1 MNHEY and CDR2 SMNVEV come from the germline V gene (reference sequence). The CDR3 is 13 amino acids. The V gene lost 10 bases and the J gene lost 7 bases, with 19 bases spanning the gap. The CDR3, as DNA: TGTGCCACCGCCTGGGGGGTGGCCGGGACCCAGTACTTC. It specifies CATAWGVAGTQYF.

The V call is TRBV10-3, the J call TRBJ2-5, with D possibly matching TRBD1 (6 bases). The length of the CDR3 is 15 residues. Germline V gene sequence: CDR1 ENHRY, CDR2 SYGVKD. V lost 2 bases and J lost 4, with 14 bases in between. DNA for the CDR3: TGTGCCATCAGTGAGACCACAGGGTTGGGAGAGACCCAGTACTTC. It codes for CAISETTGLGETQYF.